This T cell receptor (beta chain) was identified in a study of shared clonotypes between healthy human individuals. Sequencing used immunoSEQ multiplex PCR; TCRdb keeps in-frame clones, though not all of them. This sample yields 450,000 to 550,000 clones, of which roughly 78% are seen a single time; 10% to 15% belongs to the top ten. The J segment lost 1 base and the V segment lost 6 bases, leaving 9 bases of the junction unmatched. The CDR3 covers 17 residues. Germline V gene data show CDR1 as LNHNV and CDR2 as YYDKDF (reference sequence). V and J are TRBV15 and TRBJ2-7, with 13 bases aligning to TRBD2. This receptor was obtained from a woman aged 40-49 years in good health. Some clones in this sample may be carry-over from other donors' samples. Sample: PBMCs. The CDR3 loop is CATSRTKTSGRSYEQYF. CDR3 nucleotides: TGTGCCACCAGTAGAACGAAGACTAGCGGGAGGTCCTACGAGCAGTACTTC.